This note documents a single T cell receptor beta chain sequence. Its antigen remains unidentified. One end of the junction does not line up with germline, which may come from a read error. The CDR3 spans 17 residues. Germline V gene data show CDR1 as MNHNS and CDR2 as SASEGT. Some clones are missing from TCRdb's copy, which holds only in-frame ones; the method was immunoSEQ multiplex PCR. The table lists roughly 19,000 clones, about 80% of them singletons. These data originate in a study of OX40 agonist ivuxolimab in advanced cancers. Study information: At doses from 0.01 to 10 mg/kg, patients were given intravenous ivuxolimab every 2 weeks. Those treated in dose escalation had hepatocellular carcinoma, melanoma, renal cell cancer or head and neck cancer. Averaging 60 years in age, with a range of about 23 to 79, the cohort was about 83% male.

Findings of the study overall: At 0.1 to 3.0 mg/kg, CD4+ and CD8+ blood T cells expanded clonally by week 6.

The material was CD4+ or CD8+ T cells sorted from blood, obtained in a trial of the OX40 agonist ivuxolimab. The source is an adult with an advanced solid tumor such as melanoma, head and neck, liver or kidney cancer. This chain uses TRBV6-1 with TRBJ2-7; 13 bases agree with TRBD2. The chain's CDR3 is CAISESELAGGPGEQYF. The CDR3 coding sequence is TGTGCCATCAGTGAGTCGGAACTAGCGGGGGGGCCCGGCGAGCAGTACTTC.